This TCR beta chain was sequenced for a study of blood T cells in healthy people across ages. Study outcomes and limitations: Long-lived and aged donors differed, with more naive CD4+ cells and higher diversity in the long-lived. Unsorted PBMC input precluded a conclusive naive versus antigen-experienced comparison.

Next came a second PCR, run for about 6 to 12 cycles, which used a sample-barcoded 5' primer along with a J-beta primer mix. TCRdb ran MiXCR on the 5' RACE reads and lists one entry per CDR3 protein. Here the sample spans some 700,000 distinct CDR3 sequences, 22% being singletons. This clonotype was counted only a few times. Its antigen is currently unknown. Sequencing was performed on blood. The receptor's source is a man aged 70 or older in good health.

This CDR3 reads CASSKISAALPF. In DNA form, the CDR3 reads TGTGCCAGCAGCAAAATTAGTGCAGCGTTACCCTTC. V gene TRBV21-1 combines with J gene TRBJ1-2. TRBV21-1 is flagged as a pseudogene. CDR3 length: 12 residues.